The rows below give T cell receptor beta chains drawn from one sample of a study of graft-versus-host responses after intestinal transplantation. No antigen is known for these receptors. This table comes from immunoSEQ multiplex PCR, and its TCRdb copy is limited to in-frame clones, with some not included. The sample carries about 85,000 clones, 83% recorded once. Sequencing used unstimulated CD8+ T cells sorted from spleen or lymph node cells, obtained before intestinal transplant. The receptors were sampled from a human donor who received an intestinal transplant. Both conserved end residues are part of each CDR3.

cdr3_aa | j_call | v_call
CATGAPPSGNTIYF | TRBJ1-3 | TRBV10-3
CASRALLAGGLSTDTQYF | TRBJ2-3 | TRBV2
CASSYSTEMNTEAFF | TRBJ1-1 | TRBV6-5
CASSDGGRTDTQYF | TRBJ2-3 | TRBV10-1
CASRGEPSSYNEQFF | TRBJ2-1 | TRBV5-6
CASSSGQGKNEQFF | TRBJ2-1 | TRBV27
CASSVGQGREQFF | TRBJ2-1 | TRBV9
CASSLDIATGGSYNEQFF | TRBJ2-1 | TRBV11-2
CAWRRPASGRAKETQYF | TRBJ2-5 | TRBV30
CASRMGHNTGELFF | TRBJ2-2 | TRBV19
CASTVDPSSYNSPLHF | TRBJ1-6 | TRBV27
CASRVGEDFSKTQYF | TRBJ2-5 | TRBV11-1
CASIGREHSTYEQYF | TRBJ2-7 | TRBV27
CASSLGQSTDTQYF | TRBJ2-3 | TRBV28